The 27 T cell receptor beta chains below were found in one sample sequenced in a study of cytomegalovirus exposure and HLA in healthy donors. With 60 Vbeta and 13 Jbeta primers, the PCR was carried out. Repertoires were generated with immunoSEQ multiplex PCR, while TCRdb's copy carries only in-frame clones and drops some. This table holds 95,000 to 150,000 clones, around 73% found once. Sample: PBMCs. The source is a woman in her thirties or forties in good health and CMV-seropositive.

The DNA for the CDR3 is TGCGCCAGCAGCGGGAGCGGGGCAACCTACGAGCAGTACTTC. Amino acid sequence: CASSGSGATYEQYF. The rearrangement joins TRBV5-1 to TRBJ2-7; 7 positions agree with TRBD2. The CDR3 sequence is 14 residues long. Losses at the gene ends were 4 bases for V and 2 bases for J; bases not matched to a gene: 6. CDR1 is SGHRS and CDR2 is YFSETQ in the germline V gene.

The chain couples TRBV6-5 to TRBJ1-1; no firm D call. With 0 bases removed from V and 6 bases from J, the gap between germline ends came to 11 bases. The CDR3 extends over 14 amino acids. The V gene's germline CDR1 is MNHEY and CDR2 SVGAGI. Here the CDR3 reads CASSYSGGQPEAFF. As DNA, the CDR3 is TGTGCCAGCAGTTACTCAGGAGGGCAGCCTGAAGCTTTCTTT.

V usage is TRBV4-3 and J usage is TRBJ1-3, with D maybe TRBD1 (6 bases). V lost 0 bases and J 4 bases, leaving 19 bases between the germline ends. Germline V gene data show CDR1 as LGHNA and CDR2 as YSLEER. The CDR3 has 18 amino acids. In DNA, the CDR3 is TGCGCCAGCAGCCAAGAACAGGGATTCGTGGAGAGCGGAAACACCATATATTTT. It translates to CASSQEQGFVESGNTIYF.

This chain uses TRBV19 with TRBJ1-2; TRBD1 matches 7 bases. Trimming cost V 3 bases and J 6 bases; bases outside gene matches: 7. This CDR3 is 14 amino acids long. CDR1 is LNHDA and CDR2 is SQIVND in the germline V gene (reference sequence). CDR3 in amino acids: CASSIGGTVDGYTF. Written as DNA, the CDR3 is TGTGCCAGTAGTATCGGCGGGACAGTTGATGGCTACACCTTC.

The chain couples TRBV7-8 to TRBJ2-3; the match to TRBD2 covers 9 bases. The junction had 6 bases not matched to a gene; V was cut back by 5 bases and J by 0 bases. Per the germline V gene, CDR1 is SGHVS and CDR2 is FQNEAQ. The CDR3 contains 16 residues. The CDR3 is CASSELTSGSTDTQYF. The CDR3 DNA reads as TGTGCCAGCAGCGAACTGACTAGCGGAAGCACAGATACGCAGTATTTT. The variable domain in full, completed from reference TRBV7-8 and TRBJ2-3, reads GAGVSQSPRYKVAKRGQDVALRCDPISGHVSLFWYQQALGQGPEFLTYFQNEAQLDKSGLPSDRFFAERPEGSVSTLKIQRTQQEDSAVYLCASSELTSGSTDTQYFGPGTRLTVL.

The gene calls are TRBV6-6 and TRBJ2-7; the match to TRBD1 covers 11 bases. After removal of 7 bases from V and 7 bases from J, the junction contained 12 bases not matched to a gene. Germline values: CDR1 MNHNY, CDR2 SVGAGI (reference sequence). This CDR3 comprises 15 residues. The CDR3 DNA sequence: TGTGCCAGCACCCTGTCCGGACAGGGGGCTAGGGAGCAGTACTTC. Translating gives CASTLSGQGAREQYF.

The chain couples TRBV2 to TRBJ1-6; 10 bases agree with TRBD1. Trimming took 10 bases from V and 9 from J; bases not matched to a gene: 6. The CDR3 consists of 13 residues. Germline CDR1 and CDR2: SNHLY and FYNNEI. The CDR3 bases are TGTGCCAACAAGGGACAGGGGAGTTCACCCCTCCACTTT. It is translated as CANKGQGSSPLHF.

The chain links TRBV5-1 to TRBJ2-7; 7 bases align to TRBD1. Trimming took 4 bases from V and 0 from J; bases not matched to a gene: 10. CDR3 length: 16 amino acids. CDR1 SGHRS and CDR2 YFSETQ come from the germline V gene. The CDR3 nucleotides read TGCGCCAGCAGCCTTTCCACGACAGGGAGCTCCTACGAGCAGTACTTC. It translates to CASSLSTTGSSYEQYF.

The chain couples TRBV7-6 to TRBJ2-1, with 8 nucleotides matching TRBD2. Germline values: CDR1 SGHVS, CDR2 FNYEAQ. Trimming took 6 bases from V and 0 from J; bases not matched to a gene: 4. This CDR3 has 15 amino acids. In DNA, the CDR3 is TGTGCCAGCAGGACCGGGACTAGCTCCTACAATGAGCAGTTCTTC. Protein: CASRTGTSSYNEQFF. The full variable domain, in which reference TRBV7-6 and TRBJ2-1 provide the parts outside the CDR3, is GAGVSQSPRYKVTKRGQDVALRCDPISGHVSLYWYRQALGQGPEFLTYFNYEAQQDKSGLPNDRFSAERPEGSISTLTIQRTEQRDSAMYRCASRTGTSSYNEQFFGPGTRLTVL.

The chain recombines TRBV5-1 with TRBJ2-7; 8 bases are shared with TRBD1. Looked up from germline, CDR1 is SGHRS and CDR2 is YFSETQ. This CDR3 region has 16 residues. The J segment lost 4 bases and the V segment lost 0 bases, leaving 9 bases of the junction unmatched. For the CDR3, the DNA is TGCGCCAGCAGCTTGGCCCGGGCCAGGGGGCTTTACGAGCAGTACTTC. It yields the protein CASSLARARGLYEQYF.

The V gene is TRBV14, the J gene TRBJ2-2, with D possibly TRBD2 on 5 matching bases. CDR3 length equals 14 residues. Between the trimmed V and J ends, which lost 2 bases and 7 bases, there was a span of 11 bases. The germline gives CDR1 SGHDN, CDR2 FVKESK. CDR3 sequence: CASSQLLGNGELFF. DNA of the CDR3: TGTGCCAGCAGCCAACTACTCGGGAACGGGGAGCTGTTTTTT.

This clone was seen once. This chain links TRBV2 with TRBJ1-5, with unresolved D. V dropped 2 bases and J dropped 4 bases, with 9 bases sitting between them. CDR1 and CDR2 from the germline V gene are SNHLY and FYNNEI. The CDR3 loop spans 14 amino acids. CDR3 residues: CASSESARNQPQHF. CDR3 DNA: TGTGCCAGCAGTGAATCGGCGAGGAATCAGCCCCAGCATTTT.

This clone has just a few counts. CDR3 in DNA: TGTGCCAGCAGCTTAACCGAACTCCAGGGCTCTGGCTACACCTTC. Its translation is CASSLTELQGSGYTF. J is TRBJ1-2 and V is TRBV7-9; D might be TRBD1 (5 bases). The CDR3 totals 15 residues. Looked up from germline, CDR1 is SEHNR and CDR2 is FQNEAQ (reference sequence). V was cut by 2 bases and J by 7 bases, with 17 bases left in between.

Only a few counts were recorded for this clone. V usage is TRBV7-7 and J usage is TRBJ2-1, with a weak D call TRBD2 (7 bases). CDR1 and CDR2 from the germline V gene are SSHAT and FNYEAQ (reference sequence). V lost 0 bases, J lost 8 bases, and 8 bases lay in between. This CDR3 contains 13 residues. CDR3 bases: TGTGCCAGCAGCTTAGCGGGGGGGCATGAGCAGTTCTTC. As protein: CASSLAGGHEQFF.

V and J are TRBV7-8 and TRBJ2-5; 7 bases align to TRBD1. Germline assignment: CDR1 SGHVS and CDR2 FQNEAQ. Trimming took 3 bases from V and 11 from J; bases not matched to a gene: 6. The CDR3 has 12 residues. CDR3 sequence: CASSFLTDRQYF. Here the CDR3 DNA reads TGTGCCAGCAGCTTCTTAACGGACAGGCAGTACTTC.

The CDR3 loop reads CASSRKLAGGQDTQYF. Here the CDR3 DNA reads TGTGCCAGCAGCCGAAAACTAGCGGGGGGGCAAGATACGCAGTATTTT. The chain combines TRBV4-2 with TRBJ2-3, with 13 bases fitting TRBD2. The V segment lost 4 bases and the J segment 5 bases; nucleotides outside the gene matches: 6. The V gene's germline CDR1 is LGHNA and CDR2 YNFKEQ. The CDR3 is 16 residues long.

The chain uses TRBV9 and TRBJ2-1; a weak D match, TRBD1 (7 bases). Germline assignment: CDR1 SGDLS and CDR2 YYNGEE. Trimming pared 0 bases from V and 8 bases from J, leaving 24 bases between. This CDR3 has 18 residues. CDR3 amino acids: CASSVESWTAGGGDEQFF. CDR3 DNA sequence: TGTGCCAGCAGCGTAGAAAGTTGGACGGCAGGGGGAGGCGATGAGCAGTTCTTC.

The chain joins TRBV7-6 to TRBJ2-7; D might be TRBD2 (5 bases). The germline V and J ends were trimmed by 2 bases and 0 bases, with 8 bases remaining between them. CDR3 length: 14 amino acids. From germline, CDR1 is SGHVS and CDR2 FNYEAQ. The CDR3 DNA is TGTGCCAGCAGCTTATCCGGGAACTCCTACGAGCAGTACTTC. Amino acids: CASSLSGNSYEQYF.

In its sample, this clone was seen once. The rearrangement joins TRBV27 to TRBJ1-6; D unclear. The CDR3 is 14 amino acids. The germline V and J ends were trimmed by 7 bases and 0 bases, with 7 bases remaining between them. CDR1 and CDR2 (germline): MNHEY, SMNVEV (reference sequence). CDR3 DNA: TGTGCCAGCACCCACGGCTCCTATAATTCACCCCTCCACTTT. Its protein is CASTHGSYNSPLHF.

The chain recombines TRBV11-3 with TRBJ2-2; weak D call: TRBD1 (5 bases). In germline, CDR1 is SGHNT, CDR2 YENEEA. V shed 0 bases and J shed 8 bases, with 25 bases lying between them. CDR3 length: 19 amino acids. Here the CDR3 reads CASSLDRWGDTTVAGELFF. The CDR3 DNA follows: TGTGCCAGCAGCTTAGATCGTTGGGGCGATACAACGGTGGCAGGGGAGCTGTTTTTT.

This clone appeared a few times. The chain carries TRBV10-1 and TRBJ1-2, with D tentatively TRBD1 (6 bases). V dropped 7 bases and J dropped 7 bases, with 13 bases sitting between them. The CDR3 runs to 12 residues. The germline CDR1 and CDR2 sequences are WNHNN and SYGVQD (reference sequence). This chain's CDR3 is CASNRGAGGYTF. CDR3 in DNA: TGCGCCAGCAATCGGGGGGCCGGTGGCTACACCTTC.

J is TRBJ1-5 and V is TRBV19, with 7 bases lining up with TRBD1. The CDR3 loop spans 14 amino acids. V was pared by 5 bases and J by 1 base, with 2 bases of the junction left unmatched. Germline CDR1 LNHDA, CDR2 SQIVND (reference sequence). DNA for the CDR3: TGTGCCAGTAGTGGGACAGTAAGCAATCAGCCCCAGCATTTT. It yields the protein CASSGTVSNQPQHF.

The chain couples TRBV21-1 to TRBJ1-5; the DNA was not used to check the table's D call, TRBD1. TRBV21-1 is a pseudogene locus. The CDR3 is 16 residues long. CDR3 sequence: CAIPWLRDRPFQPQHF. The CDR3 DNA is TGTGCCATTCCGTGGCTCCGGGACAGGCCCTTTCAGCCCCAGCATTTT.

This clone was picked up one time. This chain links TRBV7-2 with TRBJ2-2; a weak D match, TRBD1 (5 bases). V was pared by 5 bases and J by 0 bases, with 13 bases between. The CDR3 covers 16 residues. Germline V gene lookup returns CDR1 SGHTA and CDR2 FQGNSA. Here the CDR3 DNA reads TGTGCCAGCAGCGTACTGCCAGGGCCGAACACCGGGGAGCTGTTTTTT. Translation: CASSVLPGPNTGELFF.

The chain has TRBV2 and TRBJ2-5, with D unclear. This CDR3 region has 11 residues. The germline CDR1 and CDR2 sequences are SNHLY and FYNNEI. With 6 bases removed from V and 5 bases from J, the gap between germline ends came to 7 bases. CDR3 loop: CASRVEETQYF. CDR3 in DNA: TGTGCCAGCAGGGTCGAGGAGACCCAGTACTTC.

The CDR3 bases are TGTGCCATCACCCCGGACAGGGGAGGTGGGGCCAACGTCCTGACTTTC. Amino acids: CAITPDRGGGANVLTF. The J gene is TRBJ2-6, the V gene TRBV10-3; 9 bases line up with TRBD1. The CDR3 is made up of 16 amino acids. Germline V lookup: CDR1 ENHRY, CDR2 SYGVKD. V lost 7 bases and J lost 3; bases outside the gene matches: 7.

The chain links TRBV7-2 to TRBJ1-1; TRBD1 is a possible D gene (6 bases). Trimming took off 5 bases at V and 0 bases at J, with 10 bases between the two ends. Germline CDR1 SGHTA, CDR2 FQGNSA. This CDR3 contains 14 residues. The CDR3: CASSAQGLNTEAFF. In DNA, the CDR3 is TGTGCCAGCAGCGCGCAGGGGTTGAACACTGAAGCTTTCTTT.